One and the same sample provided the 21 T cell receptor beta chains below, sequenced in a study of beta chain features in type 1 diabetes. Expressed TCRB transcripts were sequenced because the isolated RNA had all been reverse transcribed beforehand. TCRdb keeps only in-frame clones here, not all; method: immunoSEQ multiplex PCR. Among fewer than 200,000 clones listed, around 8% were seen once. Source material: central memory CD4+ T cells from blood. These TCRs come from a man between 18 and 29 years old in good health.

This clone occurred many times. In nucleotides, the CDR3 is TGCGCCAGTGGACAGCTCAAGGGTGGCTACACCTTC. Encoded protein: CASGQLKGGYTF. The V gene is TRBV5-1, the J gene TRBJ1-2; tentatively, D is TRBD1 (6 bases). Germline-derived CDR1 and CDR2 are SGHRS and YFSETQ. Deletions cut 8 bases from V and 7 bases from J, with 15 bases between. This CDR3 is built from 12 residues. Full variable domain (missing parts from reference TRBV5-1 and TRBJ1-2): KAGVTQTPRYLIKTRGQQVTLSCSPISGHRSVSWYQQTPGQGLQFLFEYFSETQRNKGNFPGRFSGRQFSNSRSEMNVSTLELGDSALYLCASGQLKGGYTFGSGTRLTVV.

This clone appeared many times. The chain has TRBV9 and TRBJ1-2; 11 nucleotides match TRBD1. V lost 3 bases, J lost 6 bases, and 4 bases stayed unmatched. Germline-derived CDR1 and CDR2 are SGDLS and YYNGEE. The CDR3 is made up of 14 amino acids. The CDR3 DNA sequence: TGTGCCAGCAGCGGCGGGACAGGGGGAAATGGCTACACCTTC. It yields the protein CASSGGTGGNGYTF.

This clone was seen only once. This chain links TRBV5-1 with TRBJ1-1, with D possibly matching TRBD1 (6 bases). CDR1 SGHRS and CDR2 YFSETQ come from the germline V gene. The CDR3 covers 13 residues. V lost 4 bases to trimming and J lost 10 bases, with 17 bases between them. The CDR3 nucleotides are TGCGCCAGCAGCCCGGAGGGGGGGGGCAGAGCTTTCTTT. Translating it yields CASSPEGGGRAFF. The variable domain in full, with the rest retrieved from reference TRBV5-1 and TRBJ1-1, is KAGVTQTPRYLIKTRGQQVTLSCSPISGHRSVSWYQQTPGQGLQFLFEYFSETQRNKGNFPGRFSGRQFSNSRSEMNVSTLELGDSALYLCASSPEGGGRAFFGQGTRLTVV.

This clone was recorded a few times. The J gene is TRBJ1-2, the V gene TRBV7-2, with 8 bases fitting TRBD1. Germline V gene sequence: CDR1 SGHTA, CDR2 FQGNSA. V lost 1 base and J lost 5; bases outside the gene matches: 6. CDR3 length equals 15 residues. In DNA form, the CDR3 reads TGTGCCAGCAGCTTAGGGGACAGGTCCCGTTATGGCTACACCTTC. Translated: CASSLGDRSRYGYTF. The full variable domain, its missing parts supplied by reference TRBV7-2 and TRBJ1-2, is GAGVSQSPSNKVTEKGKDVELRCDPISGHTALYWYRQSLGQGLEFLIYFQGNSAPDKSGLPSDRFSAERTGGSVSTLTIQRTQQEDSAVYLCASSLGDRSRYGYTFGSGTRLTVV.

The genes are TRBV30 and TRBJ1-5; no definite D call. V lost 3 bases to trimming and J lost 6 bases, with 18 bases between them. Germline CDR1 reads GTSNPN; CDR2 reads SVGIG (reference sequence). The CDR3 is 15 residues long. The CDR3 DNA sequence: TGTGCCTGGAGCGTCGATGGAGGGAGAGGTCAGCCCCAGCATTTT. This codes for CAWSVDGGRGQPQHF.

In its sample, this clone was seen many times. This chain uses TRBV28 with TRBJ2-1; D is unclear. The V and J ends lost 4 bases and 14 bases respectively, with 15 bases between them. This CDR3 has 12 residues. The germline gives CDR1 MDHEN, CDR2 SYDVKM. CDR3 bases: TGTGCCAGCAGTTCCTCAACGGAGACGGAGTTCTTC. Translating it yields CASSSSTETEFF. Together with reference TRBV28 and TRBJ2-1, the CDR3 gives the full variable domain: DVKVTQSSRYLVKRTGEKVFLECVQDMDHENMFWYRQDPGLGLRLIYFSYDVKMKEKGDIPEGYSVSREKKERFSLILESASTNQTSMYLCASSSSTETEFFGPGTRLTVL.

The chain links TRBV7-6 to TRBJ2-7; D might be TRBD1 (5 bases). The germline CDR1 and CDR2 sequences are SGHVS and FNYEAQ. CDR3 length: 15 residues. Trimming left V 0 bases short and J 1 base short, with 10 bases between. CDR3 protein: CASSLAAGKSYEQYF. CDR3 coding DNA: TGTGCCAGCAGCTTAGCCGCAGGGAAATCCTACGAGCAGTACTTC.

The rearrangement uses TRBV28 and TRBJ1-1, with a weak D call TRBD1 (6 bases). Germline CDR1 MDHEN, CDR2 SYDVKM. This CDR3 comprises 14 residues. V was shortened by 4 bases and J by 0 bases, with 9 bases between the two germline ends. CDR3 sequence (DNA): TGTGCCAGCAGTTCGACAGGTCTGAACACTGAAGCTTTCTTT. Encoded protein: CASSSTGLNTEAFF.

V and J are TRBV11-3 and TRBJ2-1; 10 nucleotides line up with TRBD1. The CDR3 has 15 residues. J gave up 5 bases and V 4 bases, and 5 bases lay outside the gene matches. The germline V gene has CDR1 SGHNT and CDR2 YENEEA. CDR3 DNA sequence: TGTGCCAGCAGCTCCGGACAGGGGGACAACAATGAGCAGTTCTTC. It is translated as CASSSGQGDNNEQFF.

V and J are TRBV29-1 and TRBJ2-7; 9 bases match TRBD1. After removal of 7 bases from V and 3 bases from J, the junction contained 7 bases not matched to a gene. This CDR3 comprises 13 residues. Germline CDR1 is SQVTM and CDR2 is ANQGSEA. CDR3 sequence (DNA): TGCAGCGGAGTCACAGGGGGCGTCTACGAGCAGTACTTC. Its translation is CSGVTGGVYEQYF.

The J gene is TRBJ2-7, the V gene TRBV7-9, with D tentatively TRBD1 (5 bases). The germline gives CDR1 SEHNR, CDR2 FQNEAQ (reference sequence). The CDR3 totals 15 residues. Trimming took off 4 bases at V and 0 bases at J, with 13 bases between the two ends. CDR3 sequence reads: CASSSVGRGSYEQYF. For the CDR3, the DNA is TGTGCCAGCAGCTCGGTGGGTAGGGGCTCCTACGAGCAGTACTTC.

This clone was counted only a few times. The gene calls are TRBV7-2 and TRBJ2-7; weak D call: TRBD1 (7 bases). This CDR3 comprises 14 residues. Germline lookup yields CDR1 SGHTA and CDR2 FQGNSA. V lost 1 base to trimming and J lost 6 bases, with 13 bases between them. CDR3 region: CASSLESGGREQYF. CDR3 nucleotides: TGTGCCAGCAGCTTAGAGTCAGGGGGGCGCGAGCAGTACTTC.

This clone was recorded at least ten times. The V call is TRBV11-2, the J call TRBJ2-3, with 7 bases identical to TRBD2. The germline V gene encodes CDR1 SGHAT and CDR2 FQNNGV. The J segment lost 1 base and the V segment lost 9 bases, leaving 1 base of the junction unmatched. The CDR3 runs 12 residues. The DNA of the CDR3 is TGTGCCAGTGCGGGGGGCACAGATACGCAGTATTTT. It encodes CASAGGTDTQYF.

The V gene is TRBV28, the J gene TRBJ2-7; a weak D match, TRBD1 (6 bases). Looked up from germline, CDR1 is MDHEN and CDR2 is SYDVKM. The V gene lost 0 bases and the J gene lost 7 bases, with 16 bases spanning the gap. This CDR3 is 15 amino acids long. As DNA, the CDR3 is TGTGCCAGCAGTTTATGGTCCCAGGGGAAGAGGGAGCAGTACTTC. Residues: CASSLWSQGKREQYF. The full variable domain, with the rest looked up from reference TRBV28 and TRBJ2-7, is DVKVTQSSRYLVKRTGEKVFLECVQDMDHENMFWYRQDPGLGLRLIYFSYDVKMKEKGDIPEGYSVSREKKERFSLILESASTNQTSMYLCASSLWSQGKREQYFGPGTRLTVT.

This clone was seen a handful of times. CDR3 coding DNA: TGTGCCAGCAGCGCGGGACAGGGATTACACGAGCAGTACTTC. It translates to CASSAGQGLHEQYF. The V gene is TRBV9, the J gene TRBJ2-7; TRBD1 aligns across 9 bases. CDR3 length: 14 residues. Looked up from germline, CDR1 is SGDLS and CDR2 is YYNGEE. The V and J ends lost 3 bases and 5 bases, in that order; junction bases with no gene match: 6.

This clone was picked up a small number of times. The gene calls are TRBV20-1 and TRBJ2-1; no clear D gene. Trimming left V 6 bases short and J 7 bases short, with 10 bases between. CDR1 and CDR2 (germline): DFQATT, SNEGSKA (reference sequence). This CDR3 has 11 residues. The CDR3 bases are TGCAGTGCCAGCCCCGGGAATGAGCAGTTCTTC. This sequence encodes CSASPGNEQFF.

V usage is TRBV9 and J usage is TRBJ2-7; maybe TRBD2 (6 bases). V dropped 0 bases and J dropped 2 bases, with 18 bases sitting between them. The CDR3 is 17 residues long. Germline values: CDR1 SGDLS, CDR2 YYNGEE. DNA for the CDR3: TGTGCCAGCAGCGTAGGGTCCCCCGGACTACCTACCTACGAGCAGTACTTC. Its translation: CASSVGSPGLPTYEQYF.

Many counts were recorded for this clone. The V gene is TRBV7-2, the J gene TRBJ2-7; 11 bases align to TRBD1. The CDR3 covers 15 residues. The germline V gene encodes CDR1 SGHTA and CDR2 FQGNSA. Trimming at V came to 1 base and at J to 7 bases, leaving 6 bases not matched to a gene. CDR3 sequence reads: CASSLVWTGGGEQYF. CDR3 bases: TGTGCCAGCAGCTTAGTGTGGACAGGGGGCGGAGAGCAGTACTTC.

This clone has only a few counts. The chain joins TRBV4-2 to TRBJ2-3; 7 nucleotides align to TRBD2. V shed 4 bases, J shed 0 bases, and the junction held 7 bases outside the gene matches. CDR3 length: 16 amino acids. Germline V lookup: CDR1 LGHNA, CDR2 YNFKEQ. The CDR3 loop is CASSPKLATSTDTQYF. CDR3 in DNA: TGTGCCAGCAGCCCCAAACTAGCGACTAGCACAGATACGCAGTATTTT.

The rearrangement uses TRBV7-2 and TRBJ1-1; TRBD1 might be the D (6 bases). V was pared by 6 bases and J by 1 base, with 12 bases between. This CDR3 is built from 14 residues. Germline-derived CDR1 and CDR2 are SGHTA and FQGNSA. The DNA of the CDR3 is TGTGCCAGCAGGCTCGGACAGTCGAACACTGAAGCTTTCTTT. Amino acid sequence: CASRLGQSNTEAFF.

This clone appeared many times. The chain is built from TRBV19 and TRBJ2-4, with 8 bases lining up with TRBD2. The germline V gene encodes CDR1 LNHDA and CDR2 SQIVND (reference sequence). This CDR3 contains 13 residues. The ends lost 3 bases at V and 10 bases at J; junction bases unmatched: 5. The CDR3 DNA is TGTGCCAGTAGTATCGGACTAGCAGATATTCAGTACTTC. Translated: CASSIGLADIQYF.